The rows below give T cell receptor beta chains drawn from one sample of a study of radiotherapy plus CTLA-4 blockade in lung cancer. Only in-frame clones appear in the TCRdb table, and some are missing; sequencing was by immunoSEQ multiplex PCR. The sample yields 50,000 to 60,000 clones, roughly four fifths seen once. This material consisted of peripheral blood, taken from a patient treated with radiotherapy plus ipilimumab. Source of these receptors: a human donor with non-small cell lung cancer whose response to radiotherapy plus ipilimumab could not be evaluated. CDR3s include the opening cysteine and the closing phenylalanine or tryptophan. The order of the fields is clone size, V gene, D gene, J gene, CDR3 length, CDR3 protein, CDR3 DNA. A D gene is named only where the DNA matches it firmly. Clone size appears in some rows only: once, few, many, or a class for an expanded clone.

clone size: .
V gene: TRBV5-8
D gene: TRBD2
J gene: TRBJ2-2
CDR3 length: 16
CDR3 protein: CASSLTSGRSTGELFF
CDR3 DNA: TGTGCCAGCAGCTTAACTAGCGGGAGGAGCACCGGGGAGCTGTTTTTT

clone size: .
V gene: TRBV4-3
D gene: TRBD1
J gene: TRBJ1-2
CDR3 length: 14
CDR3 protein: CASSPTGASYGYTF
CDR3 DNA: TGCGCCAGCAGCCCTACAGGGGCTAGCTATGGCTACACCTTC

clone size: few
V gene: TRBV7-2
D gene: TRBD1
J gene: TRBJ2-5
CDR3 length: 15
CDR3 protein: CASSLSGTGGETQYF
CDR3 DNA: TGTGCCAGCAGCTTATCTGGGACAGGGGGGGAGACCCAGTACTTC

clone size: .
V gene: TRBV7-2
D gene: TRBD1
J gene: TRBJ2-5
CDR3 length: 14
CDR3 protein: CASSSWDSPETQYF
CDR3 DNA: TGTGCCAGCAGCTCGTGGGACAGTCCGGAGACCCAGTACTTC

clone size: .
V gene: TRBV5-4
D gene: TRBD1
J gene: TRBJ2-7
CDR3 length: 16
CDR3 protein: CASSPSDRTVSYEQYF
CDR3 DNA: TGTGCCAGCAGCCCCTCGGACAGGACCGTATCCTACGAGCAGTACTTC

clone size: once
V gene: TRBV4-3
D gene: TRBD2
J gene: TRBJ2-5
CDR3 length: 16
CDR3 protein: CASSQDDGRGGETQYF
CDR3 DNA: TGCGCCAGCAGCCAAGATGACGGGCGGGGGGGGGAGACCCAGTACTTC

clone size: .
V gene: TRBV6-5
D gene: .
J gene: TRBJ2-3
CDR3 length: 15
CDR3 protein: CASSYSAGHTDTQYF
CDR3 DNA: TGTGCCAGCAGTTACTCAGCGGGTCACACAGATACGCAGTATTTT

clone size: .
V gene: TRBV18
D gene: TRBD1
J gene: TRBJ1-1
CDR3 length: 15
CDR3 protein: CASSPQGAWNTEAFF
CDR3 DNA: TGTGCCAGCTCACCGCAGGGGGCTTGGAACACTGAAGCTTTCTTT

clone size: once
V gene: TRBV7-9
D gene: TRBD1
J gene: TRBJ2-7
CDR3 length: 14
CDR3 protein: CASSLGQGSSEQYF
CDR3 DNA: TGTGCCAGCAGCTTGGGACAGGGGAGTAGCGAGCAGTACTTC

clone size: .
V gene: TRBV4-1
D gene: TRBD2
J gene: TRBJ2-2
CDR3 length: 16
CDR3 protein: CASSQGLAQTIGELFF
CDR3 DNA: TGCGCCAGCAGCCAAGGACTAGCCCAAACCATCGGGGAGCTGTTTTTT

clone size: .
V gene: TRBV14
D gene: .
J gene: TRBJ2-1
CDR3 length: 12
CDR3 protein: CASSRSRVEQLF
CDR3 DNA: TGTGCCAGCAGCCGTAGTCGGGTTGAGCAGCTCTTC

clone size: .
V gene: TRBV4-1
D gene: TRBD2
J gene: TRBJ2-1
CDR3 length: 18
CDR3 protein: CASSRTSGGITTENEQFF
CDR3 DNA: TGCGCCAGCAGCAGGACTAGCGGGGGGATAACAACAGAGAATGAGCAGTTCTTC

clone size: .
V gene: TRBV10-3
D gene: .
J gene: TRBJ1-4
CDR3 length: 15
CDR3 protein: CAISEPQETGEKLFF
CDR3 DNA: TGTGCCATCAGTGAGCCCCAAGAGACAGGTGAAAAACTGTTTTTT

clone size: .
V gene: TRBV15
D gene: TRBD1
J gene: TRBJ2-5
CDR3 length: 15
CDR3 protein: CATSRGQGFQETQYF
CDR3 DNA: TGTGCCACCAGCAGGGGACAGGGTTTCCAAGAGACCCAGTACTTC